What follows describes a single T cell receptor beta chain. This sample stems from a study of blood T cells in healthy people across ages. Alongside a J-beta primer mix, a sample-barcoded 5' primer served in a second PCR lasting about 7 to 12 cycles. TCRdb used MiXCR to reprocess the 5' RACE reads, holding one entry per CDR3 protein. The data show around 800,000 distinct CDR3 sequences, around 24% seen once. CDR3 length: 15 amino acids. Trimming pared 1 base from V and 6 bases from J, leaving 13 bases between. Per the germline V gene, CDR1 is SGDLS and CDR2 is YYNGEE. These data were likewise used in another study, on T cells of mothers and their children.

This chain uses TRBV9 with TRBJ2-2; possibly TRBD2 for D (6 bases). The clonotype comes from a boy under 18 in good health. Sequencing input: blood. In DNA form, the CDR3 reads TGTGCCAGCAGCGTATGGTCTAGCGTAGCCGGGGAGCTGTTTTTT. Its translation is CASSVWSSVAGELFF.